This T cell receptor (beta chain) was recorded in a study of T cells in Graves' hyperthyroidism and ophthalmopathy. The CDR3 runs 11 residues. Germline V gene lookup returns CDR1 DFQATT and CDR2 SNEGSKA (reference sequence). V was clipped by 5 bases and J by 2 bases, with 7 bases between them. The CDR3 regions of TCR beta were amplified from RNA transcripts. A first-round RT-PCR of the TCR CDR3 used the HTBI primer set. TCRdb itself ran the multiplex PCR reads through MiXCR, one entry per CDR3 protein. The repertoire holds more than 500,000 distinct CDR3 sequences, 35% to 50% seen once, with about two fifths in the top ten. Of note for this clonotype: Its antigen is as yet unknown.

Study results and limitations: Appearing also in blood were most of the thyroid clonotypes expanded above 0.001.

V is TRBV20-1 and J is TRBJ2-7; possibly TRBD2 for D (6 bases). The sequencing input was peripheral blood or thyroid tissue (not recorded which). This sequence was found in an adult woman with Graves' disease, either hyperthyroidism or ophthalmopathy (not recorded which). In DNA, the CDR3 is TGCAGTGCTGGGGGGACCTACGAGCAGTACTTC. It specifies CSAGGTYEQYF.